The 12 T cell receptor beta chains given below trace back to one sample, sequenced in a study of blood T cell repertoires in COVID-19. Assay used: immunoSEQ multiplex PCR; TCRdb lists only in-frame clones, some missing. The top ten clones hold 7.5% to 10% of a sample with 180,000 or so clones, about 82% of them seen once. Sequenced sample: PBMCs or T cells enriched from blood (not recorded which). The receptors come from a woman in her 30s who had recovered from COVID-19.

The CDR3 region has the DNA TGTGCCAGTGGGTCCAGAAATGCGGGGTTAAGTGAAAAACTGTTTTTT. Protein product: CASGSRNAGLSEKLFF. The chain couples TRBV19 to TRBJ1-4; D unresolved. The CDR3 sequence is 16 residues long. Germline V CDR1 and CDR2: LNHDA, SQIVND (reference sequence). Trimming left V 8 bases short and J 7 bases short, with 23 bases between.

The chain carries TRBV2 and TRBJ1-1; D gene ambiguous. CDR1 SNHLY and CDR2 FYNNEI come from the germline V gene. Trimming removed 5 bases from V and 2 bases from J, with 12 bases in between. The CDR3 is 14 residues long. The CDR3 loop is CASSSGLANTEAFF. The CDR3 coding sequence is TGTGCCAGCAGTTCAGGCTTGGCTAACACTGAAGCTTTCTTT.

This clone came up a few times. V gene TRBV5-1 combines with J gene TRBJ2-1, with TRBD2 matching over 7 bases. The V gene's germline CDR1 is SGHRS and CDR2 YFSETQ. Trimming cost V 0 bases and J 7 bases; bases outside gene matches: 7. The length of the CDR3 is 15 residues. The DNA of the CDR3 is TGCGCCAGCAGCTTGGTGGGGGGGAAGGAGAATGAGCAGTTCTTC. This translates into CASSLVGGKENEQFF.

This clone was seen a few times. This chain joins TRBV19 and TRBJ2-7; D is ambiguous. The CDR3 loop spans 15 amino acids. Germline CDR1 reads LNHDA; CDR2 reads SQIVND (reference sequence). The ends were cut back, 1 base at V and 3 bases at J, with 13 bases in the middle. This CDR3 reads CASSIGSGSFYEQYF. The DNA for the CDR3 is TGTGCCAGTAGTATAGGGTCAGGCTCCTTCTACGAGCAGTACTTC.

V and J are TRBV13 and TRBJ2-1; TRBD2 is a possible D gene (5 bases). V gave up 8 bases and J gave up 7 bases, with 9 bases separating them. CDR3 length: 11 amino acids. Per germline, CDR1 PRHDT and CDR2 FYEKMQ (reference sequence). CDR3 loop: CASLRENEQFF. The CDR3 coding sequence is TGTGCCAGCCTGAGGGAGAATGAGCAGTTCTTC.

The chain employs TRBV11-2 and TRBJ2-7; a possible D gene is TRBD2 (5 bases). Per germline, CDR1 SGHAT and CDR2 FQNNGV. V lost 8 bases, J lost 0 bases, and 11 bases lay in between. The CDR3 is made up of 13 amino acids. CDR3 loop: CASGIASSYEQYF. The DNA of the CDR3 is TGTGCCAGCGGGATAGCGTCCTCCTACGAGCAGTACTTC.

The CDR3 DNA is TGTGCCAGCAGCCGAGGGACTAGCGGATACAATGAGCAGTTCTTC. Amino acids: CASSRGTSGYNEQFF. The chain recombines TRBV27 with TRBJ2-1; 11 nucleotides match TRBD2. Germline V gene lookup returns CDR1 MNHEY and CDR2 SMNVEV (reference sequence). The CDR3 sequence is 15 residues long. V shed 6 bases and J 4 bases; nucleotides not matched to a gene: 5.

This chain uses TRBV27 with TRBJ2-1; D not certain. Trimming left V 2 bases short and J 5 bases short, with 10 bases between. Germline values: CDR1 MNHEY, CDR2 SMNVEV (reference sequence). The CDR3 loop spans 14 amino acids. The chain's CDR3 is CASSLVSSHNEQFF. The CDR3 DNA sequence: TGTGCCAGCAGTTTAGTATCTAGTCACAATGAGCAGTTCTTC.

The chain is built from TRBV24-1 and TRBJ2-1; 7 positions match TRBD2. Germline trimming cut 0 bases from V and 10 bases from J; bases unmatched to any gene: 2. CDR3 length equals 13 residues. Germline values: CDR1 KGHDR, CDR2 SFDVKD. DNA of the CDR3: TGTGCCACCAGTGATTTGGGGGGGGTGGAGCAGTTCTTC. Translation: CATSDLGGVEQFF.

This clone was detected only a few times. The chain has TRBV27 and TRBJ1-2, with 7 bases lining up with TRBD1. The germline V gene has CDR1 MNHEY and CDR2 SMNVEV (reference sequence). J gave up 4 bases and V 6 bases, and 11 bases lay outside the gene matches. The CDR3 totals 15 residues. In nucleotides, the CDR3 is TGTGCCAGCAGAAATACAGGGGCCGAACCCTATGGCTACACCTTC. Translating it yields CASRNTGAEPYGYTF.

The gene calls are TRBV9 and TRBJ2-1, with a possible D match to TRBD2 (5 bases). The V and J ends lost 0 bases and 6 bases respectively, with 13 bases between them. CDR1 and CDR2 (germline): SGDLS, YYNGEE. This CDR3 has 15 amino acids. The CDR3 DNA follows: TGTGCCAGCAGCGTAGCCCGGGGATGGAGCAATGAGCAGTTCTTC. Its protein product is CASSVARGWSNEQFF.

The chain joins TRBV28 to TRBJ2-3, with D tentatively TRBD2 (6 bases). The CDR3 spans 15 residues. CDR1 and CDR2 (germline): MDHEN, SYDVKM. V was shortened by 3 bases and J by 2 bases, with 12 bases between the two germline ends. The CDR3, as DNA: TGTGCCAGCAGTTTGCGGGAAAGAGCCACAGATACGCAGTATTTT. Translating gives CASSLRERATDTQYF.